The present T cell receptor (beta chain) was sequenced within a study of patients and donors after allogeneic stem cell transplantation. MiXCR, run by TCRdb on the RT-PCR reads, gives a single entry per CDR3 protein. The data show about 96,000 distinct CDR3 sequences, about 44% seen once. The CDR3 has 13 amino acids. Germline assignment: CDR1 MDHEN and CDR2 SYDVKM. The V end lost 6 bases, the J end lost 4 bases, and 12 bases lay between the germline ends. The chain employs TRBV28 and TRBJ1-2; the D gene is possibly TRBD1 (5 bases). Specimen: blood, either unsorted or a sorted T cell fraction (not recorded which). This clonotype was sampled from a human donor who was either an allogeneic HSCT recipient or a stem cell or donor lymphocyte infusion donor (not recorded which). It is not recorded whose cells these are; they may come from a transplant donor. The CDR3 loop reads CASSHAGTYGYTF. DNA of the CDR3: TGTGCCAGCAGCCATGCAGGGACCTATGGCTACACCTTC.